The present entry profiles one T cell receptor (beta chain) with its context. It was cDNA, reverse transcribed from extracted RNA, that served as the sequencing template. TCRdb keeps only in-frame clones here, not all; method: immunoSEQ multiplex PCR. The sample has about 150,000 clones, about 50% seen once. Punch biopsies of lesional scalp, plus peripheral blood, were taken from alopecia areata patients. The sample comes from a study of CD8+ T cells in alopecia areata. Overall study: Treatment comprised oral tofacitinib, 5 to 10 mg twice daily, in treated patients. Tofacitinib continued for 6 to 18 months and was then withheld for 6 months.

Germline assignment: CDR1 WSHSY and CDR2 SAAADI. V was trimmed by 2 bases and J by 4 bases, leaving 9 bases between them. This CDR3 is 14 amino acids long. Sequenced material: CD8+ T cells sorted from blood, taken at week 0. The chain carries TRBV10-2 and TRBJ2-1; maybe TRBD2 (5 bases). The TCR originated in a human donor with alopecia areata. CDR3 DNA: TGCGCCAGCAGTGAGGCCTCGGGGTACAATGAGCAGTTCTTC. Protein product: CASSEASGYNEQFF.